The sequence of this TCR beta chain was determined in a study of high-grade serous ovarian cancer treatment subgroups. On the study more broadly: Samples averaged around 14,000 reads and around 7,000 unique TCR beta rearrangements. Whole-study findings and limits: CDR1 and CDR2 were left unanalyzed; analyses focused on CDR3. Tumors within one patient showed repertoire similarity of roughly 0.1 to 0.85.

The tumor samples were collected prior to definitive surgery or chemotherapy. With regard to this clone: Antigen: not known.

Measured with immunoSEQ multiplex PCR; TCRdb has only the in-frame clones, and not every one. In the table there are about 36,000 clones, roughly three quarters of which are singletons. Sequences were obtained from tumor tissue. This sequence was found in a human donor with high-grade serous ovarian cancer.

In DNA, the CDR3 is TGTGCCATCAGCGACCTCAGCGCGGGAGGAAGCTCCTACGAGCAGTACTTC. It codes for CAISDLSAGGSSYEQYF. The V call is TRBV10-3, the J call TRBJ2-7; 8 positions agree with TRBD2. V dropped 6 bases and J dropped 0; count of bases not matched to a gene: 13. Germline lookup yields CDR1 ENHRY and CDR2 SYGVKD. The CDR3 is 17 residues long.